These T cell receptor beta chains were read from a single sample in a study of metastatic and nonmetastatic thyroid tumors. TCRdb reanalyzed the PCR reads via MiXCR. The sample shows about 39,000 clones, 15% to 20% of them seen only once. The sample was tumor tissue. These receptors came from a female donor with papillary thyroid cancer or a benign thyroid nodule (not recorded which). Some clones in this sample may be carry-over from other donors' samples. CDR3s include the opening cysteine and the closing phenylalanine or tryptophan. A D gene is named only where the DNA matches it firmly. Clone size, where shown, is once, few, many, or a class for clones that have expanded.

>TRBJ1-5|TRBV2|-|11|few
CASSERRSQHF
TGTGCCAGCAGTGAGAGGCGGTCTCAGCATTTT
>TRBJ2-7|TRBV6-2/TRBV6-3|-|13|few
CASSDGEAFEQYF
TGTGCCAGCAGCGACGGTGAGGCTTTCGAGCAGTACTTC
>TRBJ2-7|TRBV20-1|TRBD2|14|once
CSAKGTSGITEQYF
TGCAGTGCTAAAGGGACTAGCGGTATTACGGAGCAGTACTTC
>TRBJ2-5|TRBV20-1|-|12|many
CSARDGIQTQYF
TGCAGTGCTAGAGATGGGATACAGACCCAGTACTTC
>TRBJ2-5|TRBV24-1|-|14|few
CATSGSGSLETQYF
TGTGCCACCAGTGGCAGCGGTAGCTTGGAGACCCAGTACTTC
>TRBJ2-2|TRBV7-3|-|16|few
CASSAQGTPPTGELSF
TGTGCCAGCAGCGCCCAAGGGACACCACCAACCGGGGAGCTGTCTTTT
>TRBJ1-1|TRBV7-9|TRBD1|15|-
CASSQMTGNNAESFF
TGTGCCAGCAGCCAGATGACAGGGAATAACGCTGAATCTTTCTTT
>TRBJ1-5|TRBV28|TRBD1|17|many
CASSQDRFTASNQPQHF
TGTGCCAGCAGTCAGGACAGGTTTACAGCCAGCAATCAGCCCCAGCATTTT
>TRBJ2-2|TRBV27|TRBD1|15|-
CARSFGTGGLGELFF
TGTGCCAGAAGTTTTGGGACAGGGGGACTCGGGGAGCTGTTTTTT
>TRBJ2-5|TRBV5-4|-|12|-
CASSRYLETQYF
TGTGCCAGCAGCCGGTACCTAGAGACCCAGTACTTC
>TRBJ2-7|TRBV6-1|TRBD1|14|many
CASSELPGGSEQYF
TGTGCCAGCAGTGAGCTTCCAGGGGGCAGCGAGCAGTACTTC